What follows is one T cell receptor beta chain and its context. The data belong to a study of T cells expressing NK-cell markers. Looking at the study overall: The study drew TCR beta repertoires from sorted CD3+CD56+NKG2C+, CD3+CD56+NKG2C- and CD3+CD56-NKG2C+ T cells.

5'RACE template switching with UMIs generated TCR beta cDNA. TCRdb re-called the 5' RACE reads and catalogs CDR3 proteins one per entry, DNA excluded. The repertoire table contains tens of thousands of distinct CDR3 sequences. The CDR3 covers 13 residues. Germline V gives CDR1 MNHEY, CDR2 SMNVEV (reference sequence). The V call is TRBV27, the J call TRBJ2-7. This clonotype was obtained from a woman between 18 and 75 years old in good health. The sample was blood T cells: a sorted CD56 or NKG2C T cell subset, CD4+ or CD8+ T cells, or bulk PBMC T cells (not recorded which). The CDR3 protein is CASSEPVGREQYF.